The rows below give T cell receptor beta chains drawn from one sample of a study of T cell responses to AZD1222 COVID-19 vaccine. Method: immunoSEQ multiplex PCR; TCRdb's copy keeps in-frame clones and lacks some. The table lists 95,000 to 100,000 clones, just over 90% of them singletons. The starting material was peripheral blood, obtained 28 days after the second AZD1222 dose. These receptors all stem from an adult who received the AZD1222 COVID-19 vaccine. Each CDR3 is given without its conserved first and last residue. A D gene is named only where the DNA matches it firmly. Expanded clones are given a class, and other clones once, few, many or no size at all.

cdr3_aa: ASSPSQGQYDTEAF
v_call: TRBV18
clone_size: few
j_call: TRBJ1-1
d_call: -

cdr3_aa: ASSLNGTPYEQY
v_call: TRBV28
clone_size: -
j_call: TRBJ2-7
d_call: -

cdr3_aa: ASSELAGGPSEQY
v_call: TRBV7-8
clone_size: once
j_call: TRBJ2-7
d_call: TRBD2

cdr3_aa: ASSQSSSRYNEQF
v_call: TRBV3-1/TRBV3-2
clone_size: -
j_call: TRBJ2-1
d_call: -

cdr3_aa: ASSSAVGVGYT
v_call: TRBV6-5
clone_size: -
j_call: TRBJ1-2
d_call: -

cdr3_aa: ATSRGGSNTEAF
v_call: TRBV24-1
clone_size: -
j_call: TRBJ1-1
d_call: -

cdr3_aa: ASSSPTANEKLF
v_call: TRBV28
clone_size: -
j_call: TRBJ1-4
d_call: -

cdr3_aa: ASSLDGTSGRREQY
v_call: TRBV7-2
clone_size: -
j_call: TRBJ2-7
d_call: TRBD2

cdr3_aa: ASSQGLVYNEQF
v_call: TRBV7-2
clone_size: -
j_call: TRBJ2-1
d_call: TRBD2

cdr3_aa: ASSQNRMNTEAF
v_call: TRBV4-1
clone_size: -
j_call: TRBJ1-1
d_call: -

cdr3_aa: AWAGVGNTIY
v_call: TRBV30
clone_size: -
j_call: TRBJ1-3
d_call: -

cdr3_aa: ASSFGTGGTQY
v_call: TRBV7-3
clone_size: -
j_call: TRBJ2-3
d_call: TRBD1

cdr3_aa: ASSLGQRALSTDTQY
v_call: TRBV5-1
clone_size: -
j_call: TRBJ2-3
d_call: -

cdr3_aa: ASNRAGEDYGYT
v_call: TRBV19
clone_size: -
j_call: TRBJ1-2
d_call: -

cdr3_aa: ASSQSTRGRVQPQH
v_call: TRBV23-1
clone_size: -
j_call: TRBJ1-5
d_call: TRBD1

cdr3_aa: ASSFFNSPLH
v_call: TRBV27
clone_size: -
j_call: TRBJ1-6
d_call: -

cdr3_aa: ASSLHSQNTEAF
v_call: TRBV27
clone_size: -
j_call: TRBJ1-1
d_call: -

cdr3_aa: ASSVGLAGRSSYNEQF
v_call: TRBV6-1
clone_size: -
j_call: TRBJ2-1
d_call: TRBD2

cdr3_aa: ASSLTSGIADTQY
v_call: TRBV7-2
clone_size: -
j_call: TRBJ2-3
d_call: TRBD2

cdr3_aa: ASSYREKLF
v_call: TRBV2
clone_size: -
j_call: TRBJ1-4
d_call: -

cdr3_aa: ASSPGGPTQETQY
v_call: TRBV18
clone_size: -
j_call: TRBJ2-5
d_call: -

cdr3_aa: ASTSTATSGNSYEQY
v_call: TRBV19
clone_size: -
j_call: TRBJ2-7
d_call: TRBD2

cdr3_aa: ASSLSGTVSNQPQH
v_call: TRBV4-1
clone_size: -
j_call: TRBJ1-5
d_call: TRBD1

cdr3_aa: ASSQDKRQGHYGYT
v_call: TRBV3-1/TRBV3-2
clone_size: once
j_call: TRBJ1-2
d_call: TRBD1

cdr3_aa: ASSINWGQGATEQY
v_call: TRBV7-8
clone_size: -
j_call: TRBJ2-7
d_call: TRBD1

cdr3_aa: ASSAGLASYNEQF
v_call: TRBV9
clone_size: -
j_call: TRBJ2-1
d_call: TRBD2

cdr3_aa: ASSSGTGAYNEQF
v_call: TRBV28
clone_size: -
j_call: TRBJ2-1
d_call: TRBD1

cdr3_aa: AISRAHRGY
v_call: TRBV28
clone_size: -
j_call: TRBJ2-7
d_call: -

cdr3_aa: ASSERQANTGELF
v_call: TRBV9
clone_size: -
j_call: TRBJ2-2
d_call: -

cdr3_aa: SARATAAQY
v_call: TRBV20-1
clone_size: -
j_call: TRBJ2-5
d_call: -

cdr3_aa: ASSPPSGGGTGELF
v_call: TRBV18
clone_size: -
j_call: TRBJ2-2
d_call: TRBD1

cdr3_aa: ATSDYGSGADEQY
v_call: TRBV24-1
clone_size: few
j_call: TRBJ2-7
d_call: TRBD2

cdr3_aa: ASSLTGASEETQY
v_call: TRBV7-9
clone_size: -
j_call: TRBJ2-5
d_call: TRBD1

cdr3_aa: ASSLAFDRGYNSPLH
v_call: TRBV7-2
clone_size: -
j_call: TRBJ1-6
d_call: TRBD1

cdr3_aa: ASSVGSGGREKLF
v_call: TRBV9
clone_size: -
j_call: TRBJ1-4
d_call: TRBD1

cdr3_aa: SASLRGLNTIY
v_call: TRBV20-1
clone_size: -
j_call: TRBJ1-3
d_call: -

cdr3_aa: ASSQPTSGQETQY
v_call: TRBV3-1/TRBV3-2
clone_size: -
j_call: TRBJ2-5
d_call: TRBD2

cdr3_aa: ASSPADLSSYNSPLH
v_call: TRBV18
clone_size: -
j_call: TRBJ1-6
d_call: -

cdr3_aa: ASRPTGGYSYEQY
v_call: TRBV7-9
clone_size: -
j_call: TRBJ2-7
d_call: TRBD1

cdr3_aa: ATSDYRETQY
v_call: TRBV24-1
clone_size: -
j_call: TRBJ2-5
d_call: -

cdr3_aa: ASSSPGLGEKLF
v_call: TRBV27
clone_size: -
j_call: TRBJ1-4
d_call: -

cdr3_aa: ASSPYPGQGGEKLF
v_call: TRBV27
clone_size: -
j_call: TRBJ1-4
d_call: TRBD1